The 30 T cell receptor beta chains below come from one sample, sequenced in a study of OX40 agonist ivuxolimab in advanced cancers. Assay: immunoSEQ multiplex PCR; the TCRdb copy retains only in-frame clones and omits some. This repertoire shows about 43,000 clones, more than 75% found once; its top ten account for 30% to 35%. Sample: CD4+ or CD8+ T cells sorted from blood, taken in a trial of the OX40 agonist ivuxolimab. The receptors stem from an adult with an advanced solid tumor such as melanoma, head and neck, liver or kidney cancer.

V usage is TRBV11-3 and J usage is TRBJ2-2, with 8 bases lining up with TRBD1. CDR3 size: 15 residues. V trimming: 5 bases; J trimming: 3 bases; junction bases outside the gene matches: 5. Germline V CDR1 and CDR2: SGHNT, YENEEA. CDR3 nucleotides: TGTGCCAGCAGCCCTCAGGGGGCGGACACCGGGGAGCTGTTTTTT. Encoded protein: CASSPQGADTGELFF.

This chain connects TRBV5-4 to TRBJ1-4, with D possibly TRBD1 on 6 matching bases. Trimming shortened V by 2 bases and J by 4 bases, and 6 bases separated the two germline ends. The CDR3 runs to 13 residues. Germline V gene lookup returns CDR1 SGHNT and CDR2 YYREEE (reference sequence). The CDR3 DNA reads as TGTGCCAGCAGCTTACAGGGTAATGAAAAACTGTTTTTT. It yields the protein CASSLQGNEKLFF. The full variable domain, completed using reference TRBV5-4 and TRBJ1-4, is ETGVTQSPTHLIKTRGQQVTLRCSSQSGHNTVSWYQQALGQGPQFIFQYYREEENGRGNFPPRFSGLQFPNYSSELNVNALELDDSALYLCASSLQGNEKLFFGSGTQLSVL.

The CDR3 nucleotides read TGTGCCAGCTCACCTAGCACGGACTATGGCTACACCTTC. Translating it yields CASSPSTDYGYTF. This chain uses TRBV18 with TRBJ1-2; D call uncertain. Trimming took 3 bases from V and 3 from J, leaving 8 bases between them. The CDR3 runs 13 residues. Germline values: CDR1 KGHSH, CDR2 LQKENI.

This rearrangement joins TRBV4-2 to TRBJ2-1; 13 bases line up with TRBD2. CDR1 and CDR2 (germline): LGHNA, YNFKEQ. Germline trimming cut 2 bases from V and 7 bases from J; bases unmatched to any gene: 8. The CDR3 covers 17 residues. CDR3: CASSQSTSGGARNEQFF. CDR3 DNA: TGTGCCAGCAGCCAAAGTACTAGCGGGGGGGCCAGGAATGAGCAGTTCTTC.

The V and J genes are TRBV7-9 and TRBJ1-1; TRBD1 aligns across 12 bases. The germline V gene encodes CDR1 SEHNR and CDR2 FQNEAQ (reference sequence). CDR3 size: 16 residues. J lost 3 bases, V lost 5 bases, and 7 bases had no gene match. The CDR3, as DNA: TGTGCCAGCAGCCAGGGACAGGGGGCAGGGTACACTGAAGCTTTCTTT. Its protein is CASSQGQGAGYTEAFF.

This rearrangement joins TRBV7-9 to TRBJ2-1, with TRBD1 matching over 7 bases. V shed 7 bases and J 0 bases; nucleotides not matched to a gene: 6. This CDR3 has 15 amino acids. The germline gives CDR1 SEHNR, CDR2 FQNEAQ (reference sequence). In nucleotides, the CDR3 is TGTGCCAGCATCGTGGGACAGAGCTCCTACAATGAGCAGTTCTTC. Translation: CASIVGQSSYNEQFF.

The rearrangement uses TRBV19 and TRBJ2-1; 9 bases fit TRBD2. Trimming took 0 bases from V and 4 from J; bases not matched to a gene: 1. Per germline, CDR1 LNHDA and CDR2 SQIVND (reference sequence). The CDR3 sequence is 15 residues long. This chain's CDR3 is CASSIEAGGYNEQFF. DNA for the CDR3: TGTGCCAGTAGTATAGAAGCGGGGGGTTACAATGAGCAGTTCTTC.

This clone has a single count. This sequence joins TRBV28 and TRBJ2-7, with D unresolved. The germline gives CDR1 MDHEN, CDR2 SYDVKM. CDR3 length equals 14 residues. V was pared by 8 bases and J by 6 bases, with 20 bases between. This CDR3 is CASGRTNPPLEQYF. The CDR3 DNA follows: TGTGCCAGCGGTAGGACCAACCCCCCTCTCGAGCAGTACTTC.

The rearrangement links TRBV5-6 to TRBJ1-5, with no clear D. Trimming removed 0 bases from V and 5 bases from J, with 3 bases in between. This CDR3 region has 12 residues. The V gene's germline CDR1 is SGHDT and CDR2 YYEEEE. The CDR3 DNA reads TGTGCCAGCAGCTTGGGTGATCAGCCCCAGCATTTT. This encodes CASSLGDQPQHF.

V is TRBV28 and J is TRBJ2-3; the match to TRBD2 covers 7 bases. Germline CDR1 and CDR2: MDHEN and SYDVKM. The length of the CDR3 is 15 residues. J was trimmed by 5 bases and V by 5 bases; bases with no gene match: 10. CDR3 sequence reads: CASSDYRASGDTQYF. DNA of the CDR3: TGTGCCAGCAGTGATTATAGGGCTAGCGGAGATACGCAGTATTTT.

The chain uses TRBV7-2 and TRBJ2-5, with 7 bases identical to TRBD1. The CDR3 totals 15 residues. Germline CDR1 SGHTA, CDR2 FQGNSA. V lost 1 base and J lost 5; bases outside the gene matches: 7. The DNA of the CDR3 is TGTGCCAGCAGCTTAGGGAATACAGGGGCGGAGACCCAGTACTTC. Residues: CASSLGNTGAETQYF.

This chain uses TRBV5-1 with TRBJ2-5; TRBD2 is a possible D gene (6 bases). Germline V gene data show CDR1 as SGHRS and CDR2 as YFSETQ. The length of the CDR3 is 16 residues. With 0 bases removed from V and 3 bases from J, the gap between germline ends came to 15 bases. The CDR3 loop reads CASSLELGTPKETQYF. The CDR3 DNA reads as TGCGCCAGCAGCTTGGAATTGGGGACTCCTAAAGAGACCCAGTACTTC.

This clone appeared a few times. The V call is TRBV5-1, the J call TRBJ1-2, with D perhaps TRBD1 (6 bases). Germline V CDR1 and CDR2: SGHRS, YFSETQ. Trimming removed 0 bases from V and 1 base from J, with 13 bases in between. The CDR3 has 16 amino acids. The CDR3 reads CASSLEGGTYNYGYTF. In DNA form, the CDR3 reads TGCGCCAGCAGCTTGGAGGGGGGGACCTATAACTATGGCTACACCTTC.

This sequence joins TRBV9 and TRBJ2-3; 10 positions match TRBD2. The CDR3 is 18 residues long. Trimming took 3 bases from V and 2 from J; bases not matched to a gene: 12. The germline gives CDR1 SGDLS, CDR2 YYNGEE. The CDR3 protein is CASSGDTGLALFTDTQYF. As DNA, the CDR3 is TGTGCCAGCAGCGGTGACACGGGACTAGCGCTTTTCACAGATACGCAGTATTTT.

The CDR3 reads CASSRDSGELFF. As DNA, the CDR3 is TGTGCCAGCAGCCGGGACAGCGGGGAGCTGTTTTTT. V gene TRBV7-6 combines with J gene TRBJ2-2; TRBD1 matches at 7 bases. The CDR3 contains 12 residues. Germline CDR1 SGHVS, CDR2 FNYEAQ. The J segment lost 7 bases and the V segment lost 5 bases, leaving 1 base of the junction unmatched.

This chain connects TRBV2 to TRBJ2-1; D might be TRBD1 or TRBD2, each matching 5 bases. This CDR3 comprises 14 residues. The germline V gene has CDR1 SNHLY and CDR2 FYNNEI. Trimming left V 0 bases short and J 5 bases short, with 8 bases between. CDR3 nucleotide sequence: TGTGCCAGCAGTGAAGCCGGGACCGACAATGAGCAGTTCTTC. Residues: CASSEAGTDNEQFF.

The chain has TRBV6-1 and TRBJ2-5; D is undetermined. The V end lost 8 bases, the J end lost 1 base, and 11 bases lay between the germline ends. Germline CDR1 and CDR2: MNHNS and SASEGT. The CDR3 loop spans 13 amino acids. CDR3 amino acids: CASGSTVQETQYF. The CDR3 nucleotides are TGTGCCAGCGGCTCGACTGTCCAAGAGACCCAGTACTTC.

The table lists this clone with a count of one. The chain combines TRBV28 with TRBJ2-7, with 8 bases identical to TRBD1. The germline CDR1 and CDR2 sequences are MDHEN and SYDVKM. The CDR3 spans 14 residues. Unmatched junction bases numbered 5, after V lost 5 bases and J lost 2 bases. This CDR3 reads CASSESDRAYEQYF. The CDR3 DNA sequence: TGTGCCAGCAGTGAGTCGGACAGGGCCTACGAGCAGTACTTC.

This chain joins TRBV6-1 and TRBJ2-5; D is uncertain. Trimming took off 4 bases at V and 5 bases at J, with 11 bases between the two ends. Germline V CDR1 and CDR2: MNHNS, SASEGT. The CDR3 totals 13 residues. CDR3 DNA: TGTGCCAGCAGTGCCCCAGAGTTGGAGACCCAGTACTTC. This sequence encodes CASSAPELETQYF.

This rearrangement joins TRBV6-1 to TRBJ1-1; weak D call: TRBD1 (6 bases). Per germline, CDR1 MNHNS and CDR2 SASEGT. The germline V and J ends were trimmed by 0 bases and 10 bases, with 18 bases remaining between them. The CDR3 is made up of 15 amino acids. This CDR3 is CASSEAPGGGRVAFF. The CDR3 DNA is TGTGCCAGCAGTGAAGCGCCCGGGGGCGGGAGAGTAGCTTTCTTT.

V usage is TRBV11-2 and J usage is TRBJ1-1; TRBD1 is a possible D gene (5 bases). CDR1 is SGHAT, CDR2 FQNNGV, per germline. The CDR3 has 14 residues. Trimming took 5 bases from V and 4 from J, leaving 14 bases between them. In DNA form, the CDR3 reads TGTGCCAGCAGCCGGCGGGGAGGGACCACTGAAGCTTTCTTT. It yields the protein CASSRRGGTTEAFF.

The rearrangement links TRBV18 to TRBJ2-5; D possibly corresponds to TRBD2 (6 bases). The V gene's germline CDR1 is KGHSH and CDR2 LQKENI. The V gene lost 4 bases and the J gene lost 1 base, with 16 bases spanning the gap. The length of the CDR3 is 16 residues. CDR3 residues: CASSQYTGRSQETQYF. The CDR3 bases are TGTGCCAGCTCACAATACACCGGGAGATCCCAAGAGACCCAGTACTTC.

This chain links TRBV30 with TRBJ2-5; no clear D. The CDR3 is 10 residues long. Per germline, CDR1 GTSNPN and CDR2 SVGIG (reference sequence). V lost 1 base and J lost 3, with 0 bases in between. CDR3 residues: CAWSEETQYF. The CDR3 bases are TGTGCCTGGAGTGAAGAGACCCAGTACTTC.

The rearrangement links TRBV5-1 to TRBJ2-2; no reliable D call. The CDR3 consists of 14 residues. Germline V CDR1 and CDR2: SGHRS, YFSETQ. V dropped 4 bases and J dropped 1 base, with 8 bases sitting between them. The CDR3 DNA reads as TGCGCCAGCAGCCCTAACAAGAACACCGGGGAGCTGTTTTTT. Protein product: CASSPNKNTGELFF.

V and J are TRBV18 and TRBJ2-3; 11 bases agree with TRBD1. J lost 2 bases, V lost 6 bases, and 7 bases had no gene match. CDR1 is KGHSH and CDR2 is LQKENI in the germline V gene. This CDR3 contains 16 residues. The CDR3 loop reads CASSQGQGGSTDTQYF. The CDR3 DNA is TGTGCCAGCTCCCAGGGACAGGGGGGCTCCACAGATACGCAGTATTTT.

The V call is TRBV11-2, the J call TRBJ1-6; D remains unclear. The germline gives CDR1 SGHAT, CDR2 FQNNGV. The CDR3 totals 14 residues. V was cut by 5 bases and J by 7 bases, with 12 bases left in between. Here the CDR3 reads CASSPRTDNSPLHF. In DNA form, the CDR3 reads TGTGCCAGCAGCCCCCGGACGGACAATTCACCCCTCCACTTT.

This clone has just a few counts. The chain uses TRBV11-1 and TRBJ2-7; 11 nucleotides match TRBD2. V lost 0 bases and J lost 3; bases outside the gene matches: 1. The CDR3 length is 15 residues. Germline V lookup: CDR1 SGHAT, CDR2 FQDESV (reference sequence). The CDR3 loop reads CASSLAGLADYEQYF. The CDR3 bases are TGTGCCAGCAGCTTAGCGGGACTAGCGGACTACGAGCAGTACTTC. Full variable domain (rest looked up from reference TRBV11-1 and TRBJ2-7): EAEVAQSPRYKITEKSQAVAFWCDPISGHATLYWYRQILGQGPELLVQFQDESVVDDSQLPKDRFSAERLKGVDSTLKIQPAELGDSAMYLCASSLAGLADYEQYFGPGTRLTVT.

This chain joins TRBV5-1 and TRBJ1-2; 9 nucleotides align to TRBD1. V was clipped by 4 bases and J by 5 bases; unmatched bases: 6. Germline V gene sequence: CDR1 SGHRS, CDR2 YFSETQ. CDR3 length equals 14 residues. The CDR3 region has the DNA TGCGCCAGCAGCATAGGGACAGGGCATTATGGCTACACCTTC. Translation gives CASSIGTGHYGYTF.

The chain recombines TRBV11-2 with TRBJ2-7; D remains unclear. CDR3 length: 11 residues. Germline values: CDR1 SGHAT, CDR2 FQNNGV. Trimming took off 4 bases at V and 4 bases at J, with 5 bases between the two ends. CDR3 DNA sequence: TGTGCCAGCAGCTGGGGATACGAGCAGTACTTC. As protein: CASSWGYEQYF.

V usage is TRBV4-1 and J usage is TRBJ1-3; 8 bases are shared with TRBD1. This CDR3 has 16 residues. Germline loops: CDR1 MGHRA, CDR2 YSYEKL. The J segment lost 3 bases and the V segment lost 0 bases, leaving 4 bases of the junction unmatched. CDR3 amino acids: CASSQDQGAGGNTIYF. The CDR3 DNA reads as TGCGCCAGCAGCCAAGATCAGGGGGCGGGTGGAAACACCATATATTTT.